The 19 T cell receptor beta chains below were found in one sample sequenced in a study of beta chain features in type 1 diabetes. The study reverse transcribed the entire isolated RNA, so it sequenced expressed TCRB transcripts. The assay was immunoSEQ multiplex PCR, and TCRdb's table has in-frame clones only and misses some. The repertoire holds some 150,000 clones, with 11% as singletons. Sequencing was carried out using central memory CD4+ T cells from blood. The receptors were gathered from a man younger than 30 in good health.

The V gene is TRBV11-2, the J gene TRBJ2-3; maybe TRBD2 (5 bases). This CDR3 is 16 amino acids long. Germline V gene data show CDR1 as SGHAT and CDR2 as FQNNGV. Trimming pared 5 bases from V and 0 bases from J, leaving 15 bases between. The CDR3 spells CASSIGLRTSTDTQYF. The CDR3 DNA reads TGTGCCAGCAGCATCGGGCTCCGGACTAGCACAGATACGCAGTATTTT.

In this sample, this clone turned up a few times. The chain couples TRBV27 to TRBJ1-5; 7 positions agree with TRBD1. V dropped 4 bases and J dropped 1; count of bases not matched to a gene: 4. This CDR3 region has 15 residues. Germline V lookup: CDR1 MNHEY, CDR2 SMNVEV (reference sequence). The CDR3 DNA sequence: TGTGCCAGCAGTTCGACAGGGCTGAGCAATCAGCCCCAGCATTTT. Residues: CASSSTGLSNQPQHF.

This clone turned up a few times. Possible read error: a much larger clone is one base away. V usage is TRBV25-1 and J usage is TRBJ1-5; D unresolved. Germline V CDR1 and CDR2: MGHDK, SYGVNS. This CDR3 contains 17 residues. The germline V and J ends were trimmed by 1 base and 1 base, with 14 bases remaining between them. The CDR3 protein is CASSESRRYESNQPQHF. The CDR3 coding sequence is TGTGCCAGCAGTGAATCTCGACGGTATGAGAGCAATCAGCCCCAGCATTTT.

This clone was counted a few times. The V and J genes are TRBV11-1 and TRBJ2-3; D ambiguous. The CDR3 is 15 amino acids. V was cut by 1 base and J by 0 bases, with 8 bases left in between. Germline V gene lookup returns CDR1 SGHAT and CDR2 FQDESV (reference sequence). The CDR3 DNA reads TGTGCCAGCAGCTTAGATCCGCGGAGCACAGATACGCAGTATTTT. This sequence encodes CASSLDPRSTDTQYF.

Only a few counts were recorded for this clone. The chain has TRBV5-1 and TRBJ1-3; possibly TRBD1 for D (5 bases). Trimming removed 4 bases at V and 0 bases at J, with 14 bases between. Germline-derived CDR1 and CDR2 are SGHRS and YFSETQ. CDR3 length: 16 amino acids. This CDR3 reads CASSDQGPSSGNTIYF. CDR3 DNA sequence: TGCGCCAGCAGCGACCAGGGTCCTAGCTCTGGAAACACCATATATTTT. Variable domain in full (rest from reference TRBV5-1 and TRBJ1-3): KAGVTQTPRYLIKTRGQQVTLSCSPISGHRSVSWYQQTPGQGLQFLFEYFSETQRNKGNFPGRFSGRQFSNSRSEMNVSTLELGDSALYLCASSDQGPSSGNTIYFGEGSWLTVV.

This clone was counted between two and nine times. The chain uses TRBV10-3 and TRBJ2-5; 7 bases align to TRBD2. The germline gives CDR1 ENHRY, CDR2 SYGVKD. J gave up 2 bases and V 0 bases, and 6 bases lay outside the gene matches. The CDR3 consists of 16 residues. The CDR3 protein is CAISESSGAGQETQYF. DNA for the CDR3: TGTGCCATCAGTGAGTCAAGCGGGGCAGGACAAGAGACCCAGTACTTC.

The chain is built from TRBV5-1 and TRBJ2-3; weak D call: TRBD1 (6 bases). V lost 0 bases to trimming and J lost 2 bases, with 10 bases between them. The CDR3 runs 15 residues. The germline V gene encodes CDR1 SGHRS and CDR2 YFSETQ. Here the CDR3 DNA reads TGCGCCAGCAGCTTGGGGGGGCCTGTCACAGATACGCAGTATTTT. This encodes CASSLGGPVTDTQYF.

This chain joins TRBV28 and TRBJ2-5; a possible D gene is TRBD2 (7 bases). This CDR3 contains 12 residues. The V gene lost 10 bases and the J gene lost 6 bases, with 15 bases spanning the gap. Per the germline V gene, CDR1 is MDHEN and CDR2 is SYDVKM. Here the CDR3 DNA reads TGTGCCACGTCGGGGGGCGCAAAGACCCAGTACTTC. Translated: CATSGGAKTQYF.

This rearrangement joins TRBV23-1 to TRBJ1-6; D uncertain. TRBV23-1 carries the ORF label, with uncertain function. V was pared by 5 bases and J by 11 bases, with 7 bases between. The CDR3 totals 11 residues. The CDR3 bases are TGCGCCAGCAGTAGACTTCCACCCCTCCACTTT. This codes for CASSRLPPLHF.

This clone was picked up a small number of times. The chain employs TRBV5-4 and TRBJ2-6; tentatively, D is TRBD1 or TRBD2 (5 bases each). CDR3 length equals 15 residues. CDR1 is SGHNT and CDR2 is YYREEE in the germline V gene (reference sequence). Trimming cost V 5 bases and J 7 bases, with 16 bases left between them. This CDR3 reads CASRSGQRGANVLTF. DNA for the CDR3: TGTGCCAGCAGAAGCGGACAACGTGGTGCCAACGTCCTGACTTTC.

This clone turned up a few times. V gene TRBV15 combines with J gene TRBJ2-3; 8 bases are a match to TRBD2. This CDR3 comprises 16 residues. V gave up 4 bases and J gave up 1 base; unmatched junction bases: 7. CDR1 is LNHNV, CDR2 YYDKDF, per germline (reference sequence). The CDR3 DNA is TGTGCCACCAGCAATCTACGGCGGGGGGGCACAGATACGCAGTATTTT. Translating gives CATSNLRRGGTDTQYF.

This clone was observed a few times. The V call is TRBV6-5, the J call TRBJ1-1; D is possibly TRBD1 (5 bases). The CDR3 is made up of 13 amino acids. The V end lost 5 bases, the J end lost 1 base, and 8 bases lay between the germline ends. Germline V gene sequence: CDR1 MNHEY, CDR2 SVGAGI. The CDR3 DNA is TGTGCCAGCAGTACAGGTCGGAACACTGAAGCTTTCTTT. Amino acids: CASSTGRNTEAFF.

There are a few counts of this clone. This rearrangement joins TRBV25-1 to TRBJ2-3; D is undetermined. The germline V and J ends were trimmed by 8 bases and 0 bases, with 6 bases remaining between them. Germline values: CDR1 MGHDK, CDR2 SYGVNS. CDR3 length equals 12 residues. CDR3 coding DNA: TGTGCCAGCGGGCTTAGCACAGATACGCAGTATTTT. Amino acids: CASGLSTDTQYF.

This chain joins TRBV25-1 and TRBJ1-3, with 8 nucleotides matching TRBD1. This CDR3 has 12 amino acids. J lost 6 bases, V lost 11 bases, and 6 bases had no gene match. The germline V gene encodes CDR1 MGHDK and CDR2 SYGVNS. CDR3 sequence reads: CAGQGAENTIYF. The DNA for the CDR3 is TGTGCCGGACAGGGAGCGGAAAACACCATATATTTT.

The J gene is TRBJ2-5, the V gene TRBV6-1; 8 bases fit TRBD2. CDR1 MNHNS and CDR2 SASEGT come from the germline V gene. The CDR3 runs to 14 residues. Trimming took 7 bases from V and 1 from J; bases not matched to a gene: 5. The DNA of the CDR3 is TGTGCCAGCATCACCGGGGGGGTCCAAGAGACCCAGTACTTC. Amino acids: CASITGGVQETQYF.

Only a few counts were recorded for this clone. CDR3 nucleotide sequence: TGTGCCAGCAGCCGACTAGCGGGAGCCCAAGAGACCCAGTACTTC. Translation: CASSRLAGAQETQYF. The chain joins TRBV4-2 to TRBJ2-5; 12 bases agree with TRBD2. Germline CDR1 and CDR2: LGHNA and YNFKEQ. This CDR3 spans 15 amino acids. With V trimmed by 4 bases and J by 1 base, 1 base remained unmatched.

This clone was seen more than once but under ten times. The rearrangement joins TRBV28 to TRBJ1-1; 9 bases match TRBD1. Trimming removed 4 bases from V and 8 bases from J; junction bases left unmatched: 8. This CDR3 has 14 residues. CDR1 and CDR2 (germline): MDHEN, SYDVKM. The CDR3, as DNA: TGTGCCAGCAGTTCCAAGGGACAGGGATACGAAGCTTTCTTT. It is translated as CASSSKGQGYEAFF.

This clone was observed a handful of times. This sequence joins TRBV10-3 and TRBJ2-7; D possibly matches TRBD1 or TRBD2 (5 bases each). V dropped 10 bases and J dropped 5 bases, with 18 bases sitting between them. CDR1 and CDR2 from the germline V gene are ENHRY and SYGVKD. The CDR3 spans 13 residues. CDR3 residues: CASTPQGVDEQYF. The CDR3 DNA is TGTGCCAGCACACCGCAGGGAGTGGACGAGCAGTACTTC.

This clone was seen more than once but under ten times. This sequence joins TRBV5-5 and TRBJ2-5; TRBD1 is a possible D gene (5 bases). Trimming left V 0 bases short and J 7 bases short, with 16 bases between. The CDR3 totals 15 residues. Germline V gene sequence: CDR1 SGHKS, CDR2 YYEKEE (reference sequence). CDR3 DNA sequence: TGTGCCAGCAGCTTGGAGGCAGGGCGATTTGGGACCCAGTACTTC. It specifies CASSLEAGRFGTQYF.